These T cell receptor beta chains were read from a single sample in a study of shared clonotypes between healthy human individuals. Method: immunoSEQ multiplex PCR; TCRdb's copy keeps in-frame clones and lacks some. The sample gives 650,000 to 800,000 clones, about 91% of which show up once; roughly 22% is in the top ten. Sequencing used naive CD8+ T cells sorted from blood. Source of these receptors: a man younger than 45 in good health. The CDR3 runs from the conserved cysteine through the conserved F or W. The order of the fields is J gene, V gene, CDR3 protein.

>TRBJ2-7|TRBV5-1
CASSFGSSYEQYF
>TRBJ2-7|TRBV28
CASSLGFRGEGYYEQYF
>TRBJ2-3|TRBV4-3
CASSQDGGRLSTDTQYF
>TRBJ2-5|TRBV29-1
CSVVSLWEARETQYF
>TRBJ1-5|TRBV4-1
CASSLREGHQPQHF
>TRBJ1-2|TRBV27
CASSPGRSPNYGYTF
>TRBJ2-7|TRBV10-1
CASSESRDSETYEQYF
>TRBJ2-1|TRBV29-1
CSVELAGVGNEQFF
>TRBJ2-7|TRBV27
CASSFVASSYEQYF
>TRBJ2-1|TRBV4-1
CASSQDPSYAEQFF
>TRBJ2-7|TRBV29-1
CSVCLASSYEQYF
>TRBJ2-7|TRBV29-1
CSVTTGRGEQYF
>TRBJ2-5|TRBV27
CASSQSPKRPQYF
>TRBJ1-4|TRBV28
CASSSGQGLNEKLFF
>TRBJ1-1|TRBV2
CASSSRGPEAFF
>TRBJ1-4|TRBV7-8
CASSPHGSGVEKLFF
>TRBJ2-3|TRBV11-2
CASSSRTTAGDVADTQYF
>TRBJ2-3|TRBV9
CASSVAGSTDTQYF
>TRBJ1-1|TRBV7-9
CASSHKSQVAEAFF
>TRBJ1-2|TRBV27
CASSLISGTRPLENYGYTF
>TRBJ2-7|TRBV7-9
CASSLIVGGAIHEQYF
>TRBJ2-5|TRBV5-8
CASSTGTSGPETQYF
>TRBJ1-5|TRBV27
CATTPQGRNQPQHF
>TRBJ2-5|TRBV7-9
CASSVVGREDQETQYF
>TRBJ2-7|TRBV28
CASSLARLDHEQYF
>TRBJ2-7|TRBV27
CASSLNRYEQYF
>NA|TRBV28
CASSFGLSNYEQYF
>TRBJ2-3|TRBV28
CASSYHFIRVERETDTQYF
>TRBJ2-1|TRBV6-5
CASSYGEQFF
>TRBJ1-2|TRBV7-9
CASSLGPTGGLYYGYTF
>TRBJ1-1|TRBV7-9
CASSPTDRGLLNTEAFF
>TRBJ2-7|TRBV4-1
CTSSQVEGAMDEQYF
>TRBJ2-2|TRBV9
CASSVASGDTGELFF
>TRBJ2-3|TRBV15
CATRPAQGRTDTQYF
>TRBJ2-2|TRBV9
CASSSSSNTGELFF
>TRBJ2-7|TRBV9
CASSVASGKYEQYF